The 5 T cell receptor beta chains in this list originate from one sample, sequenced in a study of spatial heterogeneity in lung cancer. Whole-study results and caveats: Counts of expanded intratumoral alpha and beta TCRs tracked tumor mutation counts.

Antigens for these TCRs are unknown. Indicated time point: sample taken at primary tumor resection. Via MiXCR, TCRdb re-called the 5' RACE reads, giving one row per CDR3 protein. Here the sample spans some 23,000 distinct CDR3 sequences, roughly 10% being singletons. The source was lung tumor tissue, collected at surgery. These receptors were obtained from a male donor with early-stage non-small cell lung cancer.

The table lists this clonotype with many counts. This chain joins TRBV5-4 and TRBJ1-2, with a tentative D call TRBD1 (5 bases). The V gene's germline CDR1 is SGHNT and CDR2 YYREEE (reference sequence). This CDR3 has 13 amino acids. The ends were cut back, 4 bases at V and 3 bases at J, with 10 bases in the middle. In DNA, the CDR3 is TGTGCCAGCAGCCCACGGGACCACTATGGCTACACCTTC. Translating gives CASSPRDHYGYTF.

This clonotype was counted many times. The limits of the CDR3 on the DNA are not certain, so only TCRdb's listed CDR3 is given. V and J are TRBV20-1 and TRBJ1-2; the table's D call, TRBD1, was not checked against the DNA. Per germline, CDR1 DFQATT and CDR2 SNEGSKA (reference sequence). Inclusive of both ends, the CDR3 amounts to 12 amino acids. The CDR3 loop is CSSSGRNYGYTF.

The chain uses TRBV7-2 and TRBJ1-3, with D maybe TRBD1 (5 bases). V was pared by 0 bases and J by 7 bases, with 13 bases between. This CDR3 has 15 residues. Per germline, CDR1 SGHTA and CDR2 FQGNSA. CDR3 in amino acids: CASSLAGQPGNTIYF. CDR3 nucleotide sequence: TGTGCCAGCAGCTTAGCGGGGCAACCGGGGAACACCATATATTTT.

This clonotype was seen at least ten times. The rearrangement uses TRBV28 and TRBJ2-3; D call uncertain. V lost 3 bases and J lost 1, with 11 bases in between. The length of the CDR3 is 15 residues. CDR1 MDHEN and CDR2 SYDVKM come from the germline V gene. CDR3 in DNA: TGTGCCAGCAGTTTTTCCCGAAGCGGCACAGATACGCAGTATTTT. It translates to CASSFSRSGTDTQYF.

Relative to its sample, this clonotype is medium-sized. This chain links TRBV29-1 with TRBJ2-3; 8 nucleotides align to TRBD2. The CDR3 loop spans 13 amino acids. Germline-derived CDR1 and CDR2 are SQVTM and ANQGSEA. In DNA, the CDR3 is TGCAGTGCTGCGGGGGGTAGCACAGATACGCAGTATTTT. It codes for CSAAGGSTDTQYF.